This TCR beta chain was recorded in a study of T-cell memory formation after mild COVID-19. The CDR3 contains 17 residues. The germline CDR1 and CDR2 sequences are SQVTM and ANQGSEA. With 8 bases clipped from V and 5 bases from J, the junction kept 16 bases outside the gene matches. TCRdb reprocessed the 5' RACE reads with MiXCR, giving one entry per CDR3 protein. The repertoire holds just over 1,500 distinct CDR3 sequences, with almost 65% as singletons. In this sample, this clonotype is medium-sized (0.01 to 0.1%). Sequencing was carried out using PBMCs or a T cell subset sorted from them (not recorded which). The receptor was derived from an adult who had mild COVID-19 (a few samples of this study predate the infection). Cell type and time point are not known. The rearrangement links TRBV29-1 to TRBJ2-2; 11 bases fit TRBD2. The CDR3: CSCAGGGLAGGTGELFF. CDR3 sequence (DNA): TGCAGCTGCGCCGGGGGGGGGCTAGCGGGAGGTACCGGGGAGCTGTTTTTT.